The present entry profiles one TCR beta chain with its context. Its antigen is undetermined. This sample stems from a study of T cells after yellow fever vaccination. The germline CDR1 and CDR2 sequences are KGHSH and LQKENI. The CDR3 covers 18 residues. The junction had 6 bases not matched to a gene; V was cut back by 3 bases and J by 0 bases. Each CDR3 protein is one row after TCRdb ran MiXCR on the 5' RACE reads. The sample comprises some 350,000 distinct CDR3 sequences, approximately 4.2% of which are singletons, and approximately 24% rests with the top ten. Study-wide points: Most primary-vaccination clones reappeared after the booster (approximately 95% CD4, 75% to 90% CD8). Contamination by abundant bulk-population clonotypes could be present in FACS-sorted repertoires.

The chain links TRBV18 to TRBJ2-3; the match to TRBD2 covers 13 bases. The material sequenced was PBMCs, taken 5 days after the yellow fever booster vaccination. The sequence came from a man between 18 and 29 years old who received the YFV17D yellow fever vaccine. In DNA, the CDR3 is TGTGCCAGCTCACCCCGGACTAGCGGGGGCCCTAGCACAGATACGCAGTATTTT. This encodes CASSPRTSGGPSTDTQYF. The entire variable domain, with the rest obtained from reference TRBV18 and TRBJ2-3, is as follows: NAGVMQNPRHLVRRRGQEARLRCSPMKGHSHVYWYRQLPEEGLKFMVYLQKENIIDESGMPKERFSAEFPKEGPSILRIQQVVRGDSAAYFCASSPRTSGGPSTDTQYFGPGTRLTVL.